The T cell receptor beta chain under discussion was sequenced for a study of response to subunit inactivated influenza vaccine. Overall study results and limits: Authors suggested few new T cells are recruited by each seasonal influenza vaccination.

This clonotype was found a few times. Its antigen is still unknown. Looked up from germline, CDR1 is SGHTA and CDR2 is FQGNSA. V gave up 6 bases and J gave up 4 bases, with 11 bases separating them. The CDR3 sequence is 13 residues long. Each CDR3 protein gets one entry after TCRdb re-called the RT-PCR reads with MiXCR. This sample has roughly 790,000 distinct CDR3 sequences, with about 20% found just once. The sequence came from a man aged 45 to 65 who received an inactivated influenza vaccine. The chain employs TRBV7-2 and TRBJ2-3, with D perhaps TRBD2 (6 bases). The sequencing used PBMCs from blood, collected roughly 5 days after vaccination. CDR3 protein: CASRYPGADTQYF. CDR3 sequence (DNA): TGTGCCAGCAGATACCCGGGGGCAGATACGCAGTATTTT.